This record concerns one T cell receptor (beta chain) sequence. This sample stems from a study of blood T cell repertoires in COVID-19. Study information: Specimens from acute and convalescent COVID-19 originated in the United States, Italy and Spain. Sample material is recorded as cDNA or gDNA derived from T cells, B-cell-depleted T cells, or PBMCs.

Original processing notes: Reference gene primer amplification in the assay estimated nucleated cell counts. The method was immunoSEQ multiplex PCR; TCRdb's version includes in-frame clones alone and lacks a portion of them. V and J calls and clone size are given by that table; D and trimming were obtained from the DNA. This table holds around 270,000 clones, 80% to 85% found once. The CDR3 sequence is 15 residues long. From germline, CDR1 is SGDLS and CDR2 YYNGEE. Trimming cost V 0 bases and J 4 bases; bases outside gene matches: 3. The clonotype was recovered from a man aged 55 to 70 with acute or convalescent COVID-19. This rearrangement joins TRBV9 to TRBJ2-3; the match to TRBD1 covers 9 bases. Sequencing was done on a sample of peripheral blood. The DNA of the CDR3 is TGTGCCAGCAGCGTAGAAGGGACAGGGCCAGATACGCAGTATTTT. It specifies CASSVEGTGPDTQYF.